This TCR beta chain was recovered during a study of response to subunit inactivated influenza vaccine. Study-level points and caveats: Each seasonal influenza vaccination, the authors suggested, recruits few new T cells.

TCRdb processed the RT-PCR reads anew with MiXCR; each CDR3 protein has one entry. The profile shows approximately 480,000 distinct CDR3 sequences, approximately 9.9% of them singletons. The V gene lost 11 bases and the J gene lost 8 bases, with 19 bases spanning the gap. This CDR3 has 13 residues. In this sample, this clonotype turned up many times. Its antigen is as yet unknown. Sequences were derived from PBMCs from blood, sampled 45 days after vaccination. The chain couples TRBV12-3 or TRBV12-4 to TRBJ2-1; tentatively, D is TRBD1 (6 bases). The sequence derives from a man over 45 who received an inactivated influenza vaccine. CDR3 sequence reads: CACTPGVGDEQFF. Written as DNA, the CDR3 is TGTGCCTGCACCCCAGGGGTGGGGGATGAGCAGTTCTTC.